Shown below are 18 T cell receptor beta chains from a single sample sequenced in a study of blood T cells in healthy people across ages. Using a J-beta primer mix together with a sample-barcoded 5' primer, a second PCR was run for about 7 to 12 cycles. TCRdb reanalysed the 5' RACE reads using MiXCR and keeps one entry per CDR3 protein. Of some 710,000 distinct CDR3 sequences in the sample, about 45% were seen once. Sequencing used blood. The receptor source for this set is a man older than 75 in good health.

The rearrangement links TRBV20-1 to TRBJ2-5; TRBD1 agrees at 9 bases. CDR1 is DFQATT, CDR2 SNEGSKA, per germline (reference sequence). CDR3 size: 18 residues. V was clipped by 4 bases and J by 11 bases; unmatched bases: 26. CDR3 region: CSAIGTGPSSPSYNEQYF. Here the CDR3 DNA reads TGCAGTGCTATAGGGACAGGGCCTTCTTCGCCCTCCTACAATGAGCAGTACTTC.

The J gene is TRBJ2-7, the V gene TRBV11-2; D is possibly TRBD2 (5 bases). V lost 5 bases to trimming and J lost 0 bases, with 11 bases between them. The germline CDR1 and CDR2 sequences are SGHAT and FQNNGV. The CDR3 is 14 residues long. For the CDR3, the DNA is TGTGCCAGCAGCCGGAGGATTAGCTCCTACGAGCAGTACTTC. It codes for CASSRRISSYEQYF.

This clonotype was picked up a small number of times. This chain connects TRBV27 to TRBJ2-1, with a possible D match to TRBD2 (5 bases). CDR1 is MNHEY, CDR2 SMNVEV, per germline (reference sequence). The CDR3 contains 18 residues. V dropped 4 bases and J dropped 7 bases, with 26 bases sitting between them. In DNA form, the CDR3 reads TGTGCCAGCAGTTCGATCCAAGAGGGCAGCCGATTATATAATGAGCAGTTCTTC. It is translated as CASSSIQEGSRLYNEQFF.

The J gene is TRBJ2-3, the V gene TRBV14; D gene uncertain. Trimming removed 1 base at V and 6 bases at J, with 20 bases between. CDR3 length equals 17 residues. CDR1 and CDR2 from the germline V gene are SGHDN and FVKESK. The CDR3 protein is CASSQALSSPNTDTQYF. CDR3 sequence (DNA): TGTGCCAGCAGCCAAGCCTTGTCCAGCCCCAATACGGATACGCAGTATTTT.

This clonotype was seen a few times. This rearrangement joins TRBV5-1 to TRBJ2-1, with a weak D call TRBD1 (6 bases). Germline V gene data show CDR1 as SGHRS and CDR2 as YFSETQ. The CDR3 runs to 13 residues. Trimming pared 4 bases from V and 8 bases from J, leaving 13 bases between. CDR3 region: CASSPRGFDEQFF. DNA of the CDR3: TGCGCCAGCAGCCCAAGGGGGTTCGATGAGCAGTTCTTC.

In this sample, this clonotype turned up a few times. The CDR3, as DNA: TGCGCCAGCAGCTCGGCCCGGCTAAGCACAGATACGCAGTATTTT. It yields the protein CASSSARLSTDTQYF. The chain recombines TRBV5-1 with TRBJ2-3; no firm D call. The V end lost 3 bases, the J end lost 0 bases, and 11 bases lay between the germline ends. This CDR3 region has 15 residues. The germline V gene encodes CDR1 SGHRS and CDR2 YFSETQ.

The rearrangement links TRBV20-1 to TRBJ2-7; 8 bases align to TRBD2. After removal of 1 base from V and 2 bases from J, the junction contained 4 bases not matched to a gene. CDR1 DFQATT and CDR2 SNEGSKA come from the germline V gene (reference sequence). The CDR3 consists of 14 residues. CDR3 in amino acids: CSARGSGTPYEQYF. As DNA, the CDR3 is TGCAGTGCTAGAGGTAGCGGGACACCCTACGAGCAGTACTTC.

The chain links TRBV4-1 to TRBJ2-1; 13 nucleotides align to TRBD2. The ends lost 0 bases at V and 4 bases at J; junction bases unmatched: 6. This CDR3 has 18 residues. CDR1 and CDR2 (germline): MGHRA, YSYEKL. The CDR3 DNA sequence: TGCGCCAGCAGCCAAGAAGTACTAGCGGGAGGGAGGTACAATGAGCAGTTCTTC. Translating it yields CASSQEVLAGGRYNEQFF.

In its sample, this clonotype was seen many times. CDR3: CASSSFGPQDLNNEQFF. CDR3 DNA: TGTGCCAGCAGTTCTTTTGGCCCCCAGGACTTAAACAATGAGCAGTTCTTC. The V gene is TRBV6-2 or TRBV6-3, the J gene TRBJ2-1; D perhaps matches TRBD2 (5 bases). Germline CDR1 is MNHEY and CDR2 is SVGEGT. The ends were cut back, 4 bases at V and 5 bases at J, with 21 bases in the middle. The CDR3 consists of 17 residues.

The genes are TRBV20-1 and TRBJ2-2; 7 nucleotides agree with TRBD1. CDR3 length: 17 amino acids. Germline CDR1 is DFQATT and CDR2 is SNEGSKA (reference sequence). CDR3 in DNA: TGCAGCGCTTCACCGGGACAGCCCCTACGGAGCACCGGGGAGCTGTTTTTT. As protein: CSASPGQPLRSTGELFF.

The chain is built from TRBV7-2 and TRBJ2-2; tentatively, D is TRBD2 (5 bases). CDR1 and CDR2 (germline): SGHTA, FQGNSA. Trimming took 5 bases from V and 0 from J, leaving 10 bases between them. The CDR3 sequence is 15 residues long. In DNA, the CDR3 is TGTGCCAGCAGCCGGACTGTTACGAACACCGGGGAGCTGTTTTTT. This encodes CASSRTVTNTGELFF.

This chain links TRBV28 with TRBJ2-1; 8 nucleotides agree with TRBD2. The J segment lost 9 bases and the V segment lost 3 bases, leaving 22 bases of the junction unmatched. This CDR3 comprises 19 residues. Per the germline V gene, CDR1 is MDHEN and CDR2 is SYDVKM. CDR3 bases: TGTGCCAGCAGTTTCCCGGGACTCTCTATGGTTGCCAGCGGGGGTGAGCAGTTCTTC. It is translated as CASSFPGLSMVASGGEQFF.

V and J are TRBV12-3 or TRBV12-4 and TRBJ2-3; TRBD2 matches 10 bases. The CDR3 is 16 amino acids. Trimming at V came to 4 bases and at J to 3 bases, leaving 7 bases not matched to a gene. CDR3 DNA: TGTGCCAGCAGTTCGGAGCTAGCGGGAGCAACAGATACGCAGTATTTT. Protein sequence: CASSSELAGATDTQYF.

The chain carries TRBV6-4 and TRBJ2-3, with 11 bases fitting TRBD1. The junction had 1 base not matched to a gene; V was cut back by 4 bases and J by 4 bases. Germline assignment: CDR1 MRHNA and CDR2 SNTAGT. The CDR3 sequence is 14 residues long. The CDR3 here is CASSAGQGADTQYF. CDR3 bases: TGTGCCAGCAGTGCGGGACAGGGGGCAGATACGCAGTATTTT.

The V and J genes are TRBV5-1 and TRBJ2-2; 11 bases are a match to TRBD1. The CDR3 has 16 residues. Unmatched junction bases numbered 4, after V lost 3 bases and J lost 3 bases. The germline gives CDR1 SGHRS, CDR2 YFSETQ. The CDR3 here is CASSSWGQGDTGELFF. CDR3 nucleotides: TGCGCCAGCAGCTCCTGGGGACAGGGGGACACCGGGGAGCTGTTTTTT.

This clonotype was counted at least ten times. The CDR3 spells CASSQEPYNEQFF. The CDR3 DNA is TGTGCCAGCAGCCAAGAGCCCTACAATGAGCAGTTCTTC. The chain has TRBV3-1 and TRBJ2-1; no reliable D call. Deletions cut 0 bases from V and 2 bases from J, with 2 bases between. This CDR3 is built from 13 residues. Germline V gene data show CDR1 as LGHDT and CDR2 as YNNKEL (reference sequence).

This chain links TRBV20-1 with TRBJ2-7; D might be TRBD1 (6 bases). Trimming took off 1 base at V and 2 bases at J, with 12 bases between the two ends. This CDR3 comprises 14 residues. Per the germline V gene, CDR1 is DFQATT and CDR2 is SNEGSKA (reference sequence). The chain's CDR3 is CSARGQEFTYEQYF. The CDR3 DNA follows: TGCAGTGCTAGAGGACAGGAGTTCACCTACGAGCAGTACTTC.

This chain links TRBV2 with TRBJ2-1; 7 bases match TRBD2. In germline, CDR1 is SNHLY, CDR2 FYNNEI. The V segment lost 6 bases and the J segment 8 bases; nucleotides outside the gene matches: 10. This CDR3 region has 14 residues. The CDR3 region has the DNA TGTGCCAGCAGGTTTGGCTGGGGAGGGGATGAGCAGTTCTTC. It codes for CASRFGWGGDEQFF.